Below are 13 T cell receptor beta chains sequenced from a single sample in a study of CD8+CD57+ T cells in acquired aplastic anemia. Profiling that covered TCR beta VDJ and CDR3 relied on genomic DNA as its template. TCRdb re-analysed the reads in MiXCR, keeping a single row per CDR3 protein. This table holds some 150,000 distinct CDR3 sequences, 70% to 75% found once. Individuals selected for sequencing had exhibited CD8+CD57+ cell expansion on flow cytometry. What was sequenced was sorted CD4+, CD8+, or CD8+CD57+ T cells (not recorded which) from PBMCs. These receptors came from a human donor with aplastic anemia.

The rearrangement uses TRBV7-9 and TRBJ2-7; 12 nucleotides agree with TRBD2. The CDR3 sequence is 17 residues long. V was clipped by 5 bases and J by 5 bases; unmatched bases: 13. Germline V lookup: CDR1 SEHNR, CDR2 FQNEAQ (reference sequence). CDR3 loop: CASSKTETSGRQNEQYF. The CDR3 DNA reads TGTGCCAGCAGCAAGACAGAGACTAGCGGGAGACAAAACGAGCAGTACTTC.

A remark on this clonotype: Relative to the germline gene, one junction end is altered; a read error may explain this. This chain links TRBV9 with TRBJ1-1; the D gene is possibly TRBD1 (5 bases). Germline V gives CDR1 SGDLS, CDR2 YYNGEE. The CDR3 consists of 14 residues. CDR3: CASSAGASNTEAFF. Here the CDR3 DNA reads TGCGCCAGCAGCGCCGGGGCCTCGAACACTGAAGCTTTCTTT.

Only one count was recorded for this clonotype. V usage is TRBV12-3 or TRBV12-4 and J usage is TRBJ2-7, with TRBD1 as a possible D gene (6 bases). V was clipped by 2 bases and J by 2 bases, with 7 bases between them. The CDR3 length is 13 residues. This CDR3 reads CASSLRQAYEQYF. In DNA, the CDR3 is TGTGCCAGCAGTTTAAGACAGGCCTACGAGCAGTACTTC.

The V call is TRBV5-1, the J call TRBJ2-7, with TRBD2 as a possible D gene (5 bases). CDR3 size: 16 residues. V gave up 0 bases and J gave up 5 bases, with 18 bases separating them. Per germline, CDR1 SGHRS and CDR2 YFSETQ. The DNA of the CDR3 is TGCGCCAGCAGCTTGGCCATGCGGGCACTAGGAAACGAGCAGTACTTC. Amino acids: CASSLAMRALGNEQYF.

This clonotype was recorded a few times. The chain joins TRBV10-3 to TRBJ2-7; D is undetermined. The CDR3 extends over 17 amino acids. Germline assignment: CDR1 ENHRY and CDR2 SYGVKD. Deletions cut 0 bases from V and 3 bases from J, with 18 bases between. The CDR3 DNA reads as TGTGCCATCAGTGAGTCTTACGGCACCGCCGAGGACTACGAGCAGTACTTC. Encoded protein: CAISESYGTAEDYEQYF.

Turning to this clonotype: One end of the junction varies from germline; a read error may be responsible. The rearrangement joins TRBV7-7 to TRBJ2-3; D uncertain. Germline assignment: CDR1 SSHAT and CDR2 FNYEAQ (reference sequence). The CDR3 runs 15 residues. CDR3 DNA sequence: TGTGCTAGCAGCTTAACTACTGGTTTCACGGATACGCAGTATTTT. Translated: CASSLTTGFTDTQYF.

This sequence joins TRBV7-9 and TRBJ2-3; 13 nucleotides align to TRBD2. V lost 1 base to trimming and J lost 5 bases; unmatched junction nucleotides: 12. Germline V lookup: CDR1 SEHNR, CDR2 FQNEAQ (reference sequence). CDR3 length: 19 residues. In nucleotides, the CDR3 is TGTGCCAGCAGCTTAGATGATCTTCGGACTAGCGGGAGTGTAGATACGCAGTATTTT. Amino acid sequence: CASSLDDLRTSGSVDTQYF.

The chain uses TRBV7-3 and TRBJ2-1, with a weak D call TRBD1 (5 bases). Germline CDR1 reads SGHTA; CDR2 reads FQGTGA. The CDR3 has 12 amino acids. The V gene lost 3 bases and the J gene lost 9 bases, with 9 bases spanning the gap. The CDR3 DNA reads as TGTGCCAGCAGCTTCAACCAGGGTGAGCAGTTCTTC. Protein product: CASSFNQGEQFF.

The chain uses TRBV12-1 and TRBJ2-7; the DNA was not used to check the table's D call, TRBD2. TRBV12-1 has pseudogene status. The CDR3 loop spans 14 amino acids. For the CDR3, the DNA is TGTGCCAGCAGCTTCGACACGGGAGCAGACGAGCAGTACTTC. Amino acid sequence: CASSFDTGADEQYF.

This chain connects TRBV20-1 to TRBJ2-7; D gene uncertain. V shed 3 bases and J shed 4 bases, with 7 bases lying between them. The V gene's germline CDR1 is DFQATT and CDR2 SNEGSKA (reference sequence). This CDR3 region has 11 residues. This chain's CDR3 is CSASMRYEQYV. The CDR3 DNA sequence: TGCAGTGCTAGTATGCGATACGAGCAGTACGTC.

The chain employs TRBV18 and TRBJ2-7; 7 nucleotides line up with TRBD1. V trimming: 5 bases; J trimming: 6 bases; junction bases outside the gene matches: 10. Germline CDR1 reads KGHSH; CDR2 reads LQKENI. This CDR3 has 14 amino acids. CDR3 sequence: CASSENRGRSEQYF. In DNA, the CDR3 is TGTGCCAGCTCAGAAAACAGGGGTAGGAGCGAGCAGTACTTC.

In its sample, this clonotype was seen a few times. V is TRBV2 and J is TRBJ2-7, with 8 bases aligning to TRBD2. This CDR3 is 14 amino acids long. In germline, CDR1 is SNHLY, CDR2 FYNNEI. V was pared by 7 bases and J by 3 bases, with 8 bases of the junction left unmatched. This chain's CDR3 is CASIPGLGFYEQYF. In DNA form, the CDR3 reads TGTGCCAGCATCCCGGGACTAGGGTTCTACGAGCAGTACTTC. Looking up the rest from reference TRBV2 and TRBJ2-7 gives the full variable domain: EPEVTQTPSHQVTQMGQEVILRCVPISNHLYFYWYRQILGQKVEFLVSFYNNEISEKSEIFDDQFSVERPDGSNFTLKIRSTKLEDSAMYFCASIPGLGFYEQYFGPGTRLTVT.

The chain carries TRBV19 and TRBJ2-5; 9 bases are a match to TRBD1. Germline V gives CDR1 LNHDA, CDR2 SQIVND (reference sequence). Trimming took 2 bases from V and 2 from J; bases not matched to a gene: 6. The CDR3 is 16 amino acids. CDR3 nucleotides: TGTGCCAGTAGTATACGTACTGGGACAGGGCAAGAGACCCAGTACTTC. Residues: CASSIRTGTGQETQYF.